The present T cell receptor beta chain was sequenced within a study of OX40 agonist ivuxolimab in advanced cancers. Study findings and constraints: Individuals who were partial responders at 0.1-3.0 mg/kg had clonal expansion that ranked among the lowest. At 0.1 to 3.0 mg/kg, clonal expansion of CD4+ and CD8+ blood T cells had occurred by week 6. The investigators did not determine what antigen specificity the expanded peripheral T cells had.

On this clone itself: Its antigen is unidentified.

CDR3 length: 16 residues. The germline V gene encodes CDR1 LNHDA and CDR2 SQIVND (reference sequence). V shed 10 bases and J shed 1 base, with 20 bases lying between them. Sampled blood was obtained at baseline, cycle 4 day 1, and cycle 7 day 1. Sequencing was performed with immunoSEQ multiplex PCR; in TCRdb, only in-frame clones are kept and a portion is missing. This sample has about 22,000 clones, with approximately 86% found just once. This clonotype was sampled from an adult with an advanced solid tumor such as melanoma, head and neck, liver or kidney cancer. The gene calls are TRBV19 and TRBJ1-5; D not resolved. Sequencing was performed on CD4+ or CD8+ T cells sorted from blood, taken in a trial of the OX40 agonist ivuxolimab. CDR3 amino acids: CATADWTDGSNQPQHF. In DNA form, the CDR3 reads TGTGCCACCGCGGATTGGACGGATGGGAGCAATCAGCCCCAGCATTTT.